This TCR beta chain stems from a study of control samples from healthy donors and cancer patients. V was clipped by 11 bases and J by 0 bases, with 15 bases between them. This CDR3 is 14 amino acids long. Assay used: immunoSEQ multiplex PCR; TCRdb lists only in-frame clones, some missing. In the table there are approximately 210,000 clones, around 93% of which are singletons. The TCR was taken from a man under 40 in good health. The sequencing input was blood. The rearrangement links TRBV23-1 to TRBJ2-3, with D tentatively TRBD1 (5 bases). TRBV23-1 is designated an ORF whose function remains uncertain. The DNA of the CDR3 is TGCGCCTTAAGGGGCCAGGGCAGCACAGATACGCAGTATTTT. It specifies CALRGQGSTDTQYF.